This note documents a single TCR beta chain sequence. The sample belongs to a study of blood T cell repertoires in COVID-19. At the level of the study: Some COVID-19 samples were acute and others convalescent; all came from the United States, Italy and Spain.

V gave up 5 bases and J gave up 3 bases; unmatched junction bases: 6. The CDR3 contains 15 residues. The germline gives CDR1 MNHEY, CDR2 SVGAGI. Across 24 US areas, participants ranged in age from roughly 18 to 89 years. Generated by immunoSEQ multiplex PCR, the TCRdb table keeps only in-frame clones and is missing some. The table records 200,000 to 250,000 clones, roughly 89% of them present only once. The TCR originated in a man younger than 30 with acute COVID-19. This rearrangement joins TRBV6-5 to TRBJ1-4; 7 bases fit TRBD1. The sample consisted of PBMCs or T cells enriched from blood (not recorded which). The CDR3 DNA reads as TGTGCCAGCAGTCACTACAGGGGCTCTAATGAAAAACTGTTTTTT. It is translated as CASSHYRGSNEKLFF.